This TCR beta chain appears in the sequencing data of a study of blood T cell repertoires in COVID-19. Sequencing was performed with immunoSEQ multiplex PCR; in TCRdb, only in-frame clones are kept and a portion is missing. This sample has around 25,000 clones, with about 89% found just once. V trimming: 6 bases; J trimming: 8 bases; junction bases outside the gene matches: 6. Per the germline V gene, CDR1 is MRHNA and CDR2 is SNTAGT. The CDR3 has 14 amino acids. The TCR sequence derives from a man in his 70s with acute or convalescent COVID-19. V is TRBV6-4 and J is TRBJ1-6; 8 bases align to TRBD1. Sequencing was carried out using peripheral blood. Written as DNA, the CDR3 is TGTGCCAGCAGAGGACAGGGATTACATTCACCCCTCCACTTT. Its protein is CASRGQGLHSPLHF.